This T cell receptor (beta chain) was identified in a study of cytomegalovirus exposure and HLA in healthy donors. Whole-study results and caveats: Reported performance of the classifier showed diagnosis of cytomegalovirus status with high specificity and sensitivity. Altogether, 150 to 200 TCR beta chains were recorded as cytomegalovirus-associated. Specificity for CMV antigens was confirmed in vitro for a few of the CMV-associated chains.

On this clone: Its matching antigen is unknown.

Healthy bone marrow donors formed the donor group. The PCR made use of 60 Vbeta and 13 Jbeta primers. Method: immunoSEQ multiplex PCR; TCRdb's copy keeps in-frame clones and lacks some. The table lists 100,000 to 150,000 clones, 10% to 13% of them singletons, with approximately 4.4% in the top ten. The V and J ends lost 4 bases and 3 bases, in that order; junction bases with no gene match: 13. The CDR3 covers 16 residues. The V gene's germline CDR1 is SGDLS and CDR2 YYNGEE. Specimen: PBMCs. The chain is built from TRBV9 and TRBJ2-7; 7 bases match TRBD2. This TCR was sampled from a young woman in good health and CMV-seropositive. The CDR3: CASSPGLTRGVYEQYF. The CDR3 region has the DNA TGTGCCAGCAGCCCCGGACTGACTCGGGGGGTCTACGAGCAGTACTTC.